The 6 T cell receptor beta chains below were found in one sample sequenced in a study of blood T cell repertoires in COVID-19. Method: immunoSEQ multiplex PCR; TCRdb's copy keeps in-frame clones and lacks some. The top ten clones hold roughly 3.7% of a sample with some 20,000 clones, roughly nine tenths of them seen once. Input material: peripheral blood. These receptors came from a human donor in a cohort sampled during active COVID-19.

The V and J genes are TRBV4-1 and TRBJ2-6; the D gene is possibly TRBD1 (7 bases). In germline, CDR1 is MGHRA, CDR2 YSYEKL. V dropped 5 bases and J dropped 2 bases, with 13 bases sitting between them. This CDR3 has 16 residues. CDR3 DNA sequence: TGCGCCAGCAGCAAAGGAGGGACAGCTGGGGCCAACGTCCTGACTTTC. This encodes CASSKGGTAGANVLTF.

This clone was counted once. V usage is TRBV6-4 and J usage is TRBJ2-1, with TRBD1 matching over 11 bases. Germline loops: CDR1 MRHNA, CDR2 SNTAGT. The trim removed 4 bases at V and 9 bases at J, leaving 2 bases unmatched. The CDR3 has 13 residues. Here the CDR3 reads CASSVGQGGEQFF. CDR3 DNA: TGTGCCAGCAGTGTGGGACAGGGGGGTGAGCAGTTCTTC.

V gene TRBV7-8 combines with J gene TRBJ2-7; D might be TRBD1 (6 bases). This CDR3 has 13 residues. Trimming removed 4 bases at V and 4 bases at J, with 11 bases between. Germline V lookup: CDR1 SGHVS, CDR2 FQNEAQ. The CDR3 loop is CASSYRGTYEQYV. The DNA of the CDR3 is TGTGCCAGCAGCTACCGAGGGACATACGAGCAGTACGTC.

The J gene is TRBJ2-5, the V gene TRBV18; the D gene is possibly TRBD1 (5 bases). Deletions cut 3 bases from V and 3 bases from J, with 8 bases between. This CDR3 has 13 residues. Germline V gene sequence: CDR1 KGHSH, CDR2 LQKENI. CDR3 loop: CASSPGREETQYF. The CDR3 nucleotides read TGTGCCAGCTCACCGGGCAGGGAAGAGACCCAGTACTTC.

The chain recombines TRBV19 with TRBJ2-1; D is ambiguous. Trimming removed 7 bases from V and 2 bases from J, with 12 bases in between. This CDR3 has 14 amino acids. Germline CDR1 is LNHDA and CDR2 is SQIVND (reference sequence). The CDR3 DNA is TGTGCCAGTACCCTAGGAAGTACCTACAATGAGCAGTTCTTC. Protein: CASTLGSTYNEQFF.

V and J are TRBV7-9 and TRBJ2-7, with D possibly being TRBD1 (5 bases). V lost 3 bases and J lost 7, with 10 bases in between. CDR3 length: 12 residues. In germline, CDR1 is SEHNR, CDR2 FQNEAQ (reference sequence). Here the CDR3 DNA reads TGTGCCAGCAGCTTTCCAAGGGGAGAGCAGTACTTC. It encodes CASSFPRGEQYF.